The 27 T cell receptor beta chains in this list originate from one sample, sequenced in a study of cytomegalovirus exposure and HLA in healthy donors. Researchers ran the PCR with 60 Vbeta and 13 Jbeta primers. Data came from immunoSEQ multiplex PCR; TCRdb stores just in-frame clones and leaves some out. The data contain approximately 190,000 clones, approximately 81% of them singletons. Sequencing used PBMCs. The receptors derive from a man in his fifties or sixties in good health and CMV-seronegative.

The chain couples TRBV7-2 to TRBJ2-5; no definite D call. There are 12 residues in the CDR3. The ends were cut back, 5 bases at V and 4 bases at J, with 8 bases in the middle. Germline V gene sequence: CDR1 SGHTA, CDR2 FQGNSA. For the CDR3, the DNA is TGTGCCAGCAGCCCAGGCGTAGAGACCCAGTACTTC. It is translated as CASSPGVETQYF.

The CDR3 nucleotides read TGTGCCAGTTCCACGGGAAAACAAGAGACCCAGTACTTC. Amino acids: CASSTGKQETQYF. The rearrangement uses TRBV19 and TRBJ2-5; a weak D match, TRBD2 (5 bases). The V end lost 8 bases, the J end lost 2 bases, and 12 bases lay between the germline ends. Germline CDR1 reads LNHDA; CDR2 reads SQIVND (reference sequence). This CDR3 spans 13 amino acids.

The chain recombines TRBV5-6 with TRBJ1-6, with D maybe TRBD1 (6 bases). CDR1 and CDR2 from the germline V gene are SGHDT and YYEEEE. There are 13 residues in the CDR3. The germline V and J ends were trimmed by 4 bases and 7 bases, with 9 bases remaining between them. The CDR3 protein is CASSIQGNSPLHF. In DNA, the CDR3 is TGTGCCAGCAGCATACAGGGAAATTCACCCCTCCACTTT.

This chain connects TRBV9 to TRBJ2-1, with D possibly being TRBD2 (6 bases). Per germline, CDR1 SGDLS and CDR2 YYNGEE. This CDR3 spans 11 amino acids. V was shortened by 7 bases and J by 13 bases, with 15 bases between the two germline ends. CDR3 in amino acids: CASGNRDSQFF. The CDR3 nucleotides read TGTGCCAGCGGCAACCGGGACTCCCAGTTCTTC.

The V gene is TRBV7-2, the J gene TRBJ2-1, with D maybe TRBD1 (5 bases). Trimming pared 1 base from V and 7 bases from J, leaving 11 bases between. Germline values: CDR1 SGHTA, CDR2 FQGNSA. This CDR3 has 14 residues. This chain's CDR3 is CASSLGVSGNEQFF. DNA for the CDR3: TGTGCCAGCAGCTTAGGGGTTTCAGGGAATGAGCAGTTCTTC.

This clone was counted between two and nine times. This chain joins TRBV6-6 and TRBJ2-3; D is possibly TRBD1 (6 bases). CDR3 size: 15 residues. Trimming took off 4 bases at V and 2 bases at J, with 13 bases between the two ends. Germline assignment: CDR1 MNHNY and CDR2 SVGAGI (reference sequence). The chain's CDR3 is CASSSGQGNTDTQYF. In DNA form, the CDR3 reads TGTGCCAGCAGTTCGGGACAAGGTAACACAGATACGCAGTATTTT.

The chain joins TRBV6-1 to TRBJ1-2; unclear D gene. Looked up from germline, CDR1 is MNHNS and CDR2 is SASEGT. CDR3 length equals 14 residues. V gave up 6 bases and J gave up 4 bases, with 15 bases separating them. In nucleotides, the CDR3 is TGTGCCAGCAGGATGGACTACGTAAGCTATGGCTACACCTTC. It specifies CASRMDYVSYGYTF.

To note about this clone: Other DNA sequences in this sample translate to the same CDR3. This sequence joins TRBV15 and TRBJ2-7, with D possibly being TRBD1 (6 bases). CDR1 LNHNV and CDR2 YYDKDF come from the germline V gene (reference sequence). The CDR3 length is 13 residues. The V end was cut by 0 bases, the J end by 3 bases, with 6 bases between. The CDR3 loop reads CATSRDRGYEQYF. The CDR3 nucleotides are TGTGCCACCAGCAGAGACAGGGGCTACGAGCAGTACTTC.

The chain is built from TRBV6-5 and TRBJ2-3, with TRBD1 as a possible D gene (5 bases). The CDR3 extends over 15 amino acids. Germline CDR1 MNHEY, CDR2 SVGAGI. Trimming left V 6 bases short and J 2 bases short, with 15 bases between. The chain's CDR3 is CASRGLVGNTDTQYF. In nucleotides, the CDR3 is TGTGCCAGCAGGGGGCTGGTTGGGAACACAGATACGCAGTATTTT.

The V gene is TRBV6-1, the J gene TRBJ2-7; the D gene is possibly TRBD2 (6 bases). Looked up from germline, CDR1 is MNHNS and CDR2 is SASEGT. V dropped 8 bases and J dropped 4 bases, with 15 bases sitting between them. This CDR3 is built from 13 residues. The CDR3 sequence is CASQVGGIYEQYF. The CDR3 nucleotides are TGTGCCAGCCAAGTCGGGGGAATATACGAGCAGTACTTC.

This clone was observed a few times. The chain recombines TRBV4-2 with TRBJ2-2, with unresolved D. The CDR3 covers 17 residues. From germline, CDR1 is LGHNA and CDR2 YNFKEQ. Trimming left V 0 bases short and J 0 bases short, with 11 bases between. The CDR3 region has the DNA TGTGCCAGCAGCCAAGATAGTATTAGCTCGAACACCGGGGAGCTGTTTTTT. This sequence encodes CASSQDSISSNTGELFF.

This clone has more than one count but fewer than ten. V and J are TRBV19 and TRBJ1-1; D is perhaps TRBD1 (6 bases). Trimming took 3 bases from V and 4 from J, leaving 12 bases between them. This CDR3 has 14 residues. Germline values: CDR1 LNHDA, CDR2 SQIVND (reference sequence). The DNA for the CDR3 is TGTGCCAGTAGTATCCCGACAGGAGTCACTGAAGCTTTCTTT. It translates to CASSIPTGVTEAFF.

The V gene is TRBV9, the J gene TRBJ2-5; 9 nucleotides align to TRBD1. The J call is uncertain, as TRBJ2-7 better fits the DNA end. CDR1 is SGDLS and CDR2 is YYNGEE in the germline V gene. The CDR3 has 16 amino acids. This chain's CDR3 is CASSPTGTGTSYEQYF. Here the CDR3 DNA reads TGTGCCAGCAGCCCAACCGGGACAGGGACTTCCTACGAGCAGTACTTC.

The V call is TRBV10-2, the J call TRBJ2-6; possible D gene TRBD1, 5 bases. V shed 2 bases and J shed 0 bases, with 5 bases lying between them. Germline V gene lookup returns CDR1 WSHSY and CDR2 SAAADI. The CDR3 extends over 15 amino acids. Written as DNA, the CDR3 is TGCGCCAGCAGTGAGAGGGGCTCTGGGGCCAACGTCCTGACTTTC. Its translation is CASSERGSGANVLTF.

This clone came up a few times. This sequence joins TRBV7-6 and TRBJ2-7, with TRBD1 matching over 8 bases. J gave up 5 bases and V 5 bases, and 5 bases lay outside the gene matches. The CDR3 extends over 13 amino acids. Germline V gene data show CDR1 as SGHVS and CDR2 as FNYEAQ. CDR3: CASSRQGRHEQYF. The CDR3 DNA sequence: TGTGCCAGCAGCCGACAGGGGCGGCACGAGCAGTACTTC. The variable domain in full, completed from reference TRBV7-6 and TRBJ2-7, reads GAGVSQSPRYKVTKRGQDVALRCDPISGHVSLYWYRQALGQGPEFLTYFNYEAQQDKSGLPNDRFSAERPEGSISTLTIQRTEQRDSAMYRCASSRQGRHEQYFGPGTRLTVT.

This clone appeared a few times. The chain couples TRBV7-9 to TRBJ1-4, with 8 bases identical to TRBD1. Looked up from germline, CDR1 is SEHNR and CDR2 is FQNEAQ (reference sequence). This CDR3 is built from 17 residues. After removal of 6 bases from V and 0 bases from J, the junction contained 9 bases not matched to a gene. CDR3 residues: CASRIGTGSATNEKLFF. Written as DNA, the CDR3 is TGTGCCAGCAGAATTGGGACAGGTTCGGCAACTAATGAAAAACTGTTTTTT.

Regarding this clone: An end of the junction differs from the germline gene, which may be a read error. The CDR3 protein is CSSTPRTNYEQYF. CDR3 coding DNA: TGTTCCAGCACTCCCCGGACAAACTACGAGCAGTACTTC. The chain carries TRBV7-9 and TRBJ2-7; D is perhaps TRBD1 (5 bases). Germline CDR1 and CDR2: SEHNR and FQNEAQ (reference sequence). There are 13 residues in the CDR3. Full variable domain (rest looked up from reference TRBV7-9 and TRBJ2-7): DTGVSQNPRHKITKRGQNVTFRCDPISEHNRLYWYRQTLGQGPEFLTYFQNEAQLEKSRLLSDRFSAERPKGSFSTLEIQRTEQGDSAMYLCSSTPRTNYEQYFGPGTRLTVT.

V usage is TRBV9 and J usage is TRBJ2-5, with a possible D match to TRBD2 (7 bases). V dropped 0 bases and J dropped 4 bases, with 16 bases sitting between them. The CDR3 totals 16 residues. Germline-derived CDR1 and CDR2 are SGDLS and YYNGEE. DNA for the CDR3: TGTGCCAGCAGCGTAGGTGCGGGGGCCCCTGGAGAGACCCAGTACTTC. Its protein is CASSVGAGAPGETQYF.

Notes on this clone: At one of its ends the junction is not consistent with the germline gene, which may arise from a read error. The V call is TRBV29-1, the J call TRBJ1-1, with 7 positions matching TRBD1. CDR1 SQVTM and CDR2 ANQGSEA come from the germline V gene. The CDR3 is 13 residues long. CDR3 sequence reads: CSIERRRGTEAFF. The CDR3 DNA is TGCAGCATTGAAAGGCGCAGGGGGACTGAAGCTTTCTTT.

The chain is built from TRBV19 and TRBJ1-2, with TRBD1 matching 7 bases. Germline CDR1 LNHDA, CDR2 SQIVND (reference sequence). With 2 bases clipped from V and 8 bases from J, the junction kept 2 bases outside the gene matches. CDR3 length: 12 residues. The CDR3 region is CASSIPGGGYTF. The CDR3, as DNA: TGTGCCAGTAGTATACCAGGGGGAGGCTACACCTTC.

This chain uses TRBV29-1 with TRBJ2-5; D possibly corresponds to TRBD1 (5 bases). V lost 6 bases to trimming and J lost 1 base, with 18 bases between them. CDR3 length: 15 residues. Germline values: CDR1 SQVTM, CDR2 ANQGSEA. Here the CDR3 reads CSVGHRVKIQETQYF. DNA of the CDR3: TGCAGCGTAGGACACCGGGTGAAGATCCAAGAGACCCAGTACTTC.

The chain combines TRBV4-2 with TRBJ1-1; D gene unclear. Germline-derived CDR1 and CDR2 are LGHNA and YNFKEQ. This CDR3 is built from 14 residues. With 1 base removed from V and 7 bases from J, the gap between germline ends came to 13 bases. CDR3 sequence (DNA): TGTGCCAGCAGCCAAGTTCCGGGATTTGGTGAAGCTTTCTTT. It translates to CASSQVPGFGEAFF.

The chain links TRBV2 to TRBJ1-2; D is perhaps TRBD1 (5 bases). The CDR3 length is 17 residues. Germline CDR1 is SNHLY and CDR2 is FYNNEI. V lost 5 bases to trimming and J lost 2 bases, with 21 bases between them. CDR3 sequence (DNA): TGTGCCAGCAGTCATCCGGGACTGAAGCTATCCAACTATGGCTACACCTTC. It translates to CASSHPGLKLSNYGYTF.

V gene TRBV6-5 combines with J gene TRBJ2-7; no clear D. Germline loops: CDR1 MNHEY, CDR2 SVGAGI. The CDR3 loop spans 14 amino acids. V shed 2 bases and J shed 4 bases, with 12 bases lying between them. The CDR3 protein is CASSYKKQPYEQYF. The CDR3 DNA follows: TGTGCCAGCAGTTACAAGAAACAACCATACGAGCAGTACTTC.

This chain joins TRBV5-6 and TRBJ2-5; D call uncertain. Germline CDR1 and CDR2: SGHDT and YYEEEE. This CDR3 contains 11 residues. Trimming shortened V by 3 bases and J by 5 bases, and 5 bases separated the two germline ends. CDR3 DNA: TGTGCCAGCAGCTACACGGAGACCCAGTACTTC. Its translation is CASSYTETQYF.

The rearrangement links TRBV12-5 to TRBJ1-2; TRBD1 agrees at 11 bases. Trimming cost V 4 bases and J 2 bases; bases outside gene matches: 9. Looked up from germline, CDR1 is LGHNT and CDR2 is FRNRAP. The CDR3 is 17 residues long. The CDR3 bases are TGTGCTAGTGGTTCCGTCCCGGGACAGGGGGGCAACTATGGCTACACCTTC. As protein: CASGSVPGQGGNYGYTF.

This rearrangement joins TRBV30 to TRBJ1-3, with 8 bases aligning to TRBD1. The V gene end was trimmed by 2 bases and the J gene end by 0 bases; junction bases not matched to a gene: 3. The germline V gene has CDR1 GTSNPN and CDR2 SVGIG (reference sequence). The CDR3 consists of 15 residues. This CDR3 is CAWSRDRSSGNTIYF. CDR3 in DNA: TGTGCCTGGAGTAGGGACAGGAGCTCTGGAAACACCATATATTTT.